The T cell receptor beta chain described here comes from a study of T cell responses to AZD1222 COVID-19 vaccine. Study-wide findings and caveats: Donors in the cohort were predominantly white British and more often female, and clonal diversity was possibly underestimated. Spike-specific TCR breadth and depth grew following two AZD1222 doses. No day 14 peak samples; only post-peak repertoires were characterized.

Germline CDR1 is LGHNA and CDR2 is YSLEER. V was clipped by 1 base and J by 6 bases, with 13 bases between them. This CDR3 contains 15 residues. Using immunoSEQ multiplex PCR, the repertoire was profiled, and TCRdb retains in-frame clones only, with some absent. This table has fewer than 120,000 clones, 87% appearing once. A note on this clone: Its antigen is not known.

The clonotype originates from an adult in good health. The chain employs TRBV4-3 and TRBJ2-1, with D tentatively TRBD2 (6 bases). Sequences were derived from peripheral blood, sampled on day 0 of AZD1222 vaccination. The chain's CDR3 is CASSQAAAGFNEQFF. The CDR3 DNA sequence: TGCGCCAGCAGCCAAGCCGCCGCGGGGTTCAATGAGCAGTTCTTC.